The entry that follows covers one TCR beta chain sequence. Its antigen is not known. The study ran its PCR with 60 Vbeta and 13 Jbeta primers. The method was immunoSEQ multiplex PCR; TCRdb's version includes in-frame clones alone and lacks a portion of them. Of approximately 140,000 clones in the sample, around 76% were seen once. This sample is part of a study of cytomegalovirus exposure and HLA in healthy donors. Study information: From donors who were HLA-typed, an early data release held approximately 91 million unique TCRs. Study-wide results and caveats: When analyzed later, the rates of TCR association showed variation by HLA locus, with DRB1 the most and HLA-C the fewest.

The CDR3 totals 14 residues. CDR1 MGHDK and CDR2 SYGVNS come from the germline V gene. The rearrangement links TRBV25-1 to TRBJ2-5; 9 bases fit TRBD1. The J call is doubtful: the DNA matches TRBJ2-7 better. The source of this sequence is a man younger than 35 in good health and CMV-seronegative. The sequencing input was PBMCs. CDR3: CASSPRTGEYEQYF. Here the CDR3 DNA reads TGTGCCAGCAGTCCTCGGACAGGGGAGTACGAGCAGTACTTC.